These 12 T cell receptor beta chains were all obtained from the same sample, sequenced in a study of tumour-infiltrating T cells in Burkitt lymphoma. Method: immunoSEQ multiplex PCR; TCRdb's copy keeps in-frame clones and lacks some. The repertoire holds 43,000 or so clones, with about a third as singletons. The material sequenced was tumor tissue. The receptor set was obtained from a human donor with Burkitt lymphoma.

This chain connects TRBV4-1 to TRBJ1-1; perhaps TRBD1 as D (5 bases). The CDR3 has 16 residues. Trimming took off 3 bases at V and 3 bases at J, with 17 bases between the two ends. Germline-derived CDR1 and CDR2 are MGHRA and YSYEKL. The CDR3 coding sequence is TGCGCCAGCAGCCAGGGGGAAGGGGTAAAGGACACTGAAGCTTTCTTT. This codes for CASSQGEGVKDTEAFF.

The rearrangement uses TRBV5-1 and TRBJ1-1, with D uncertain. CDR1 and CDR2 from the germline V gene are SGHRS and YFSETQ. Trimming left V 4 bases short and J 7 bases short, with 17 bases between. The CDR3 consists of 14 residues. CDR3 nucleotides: TGCGCCAGCAGCCCCTACCAGTGGACGGGTGAAGCTTTCTTT. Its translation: CASSPYQWTGEAFF. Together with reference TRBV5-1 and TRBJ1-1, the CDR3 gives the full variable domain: KAGVTQTPRYLIKTRGQQVTLSCSPISGHRSVSWYQQTPGQGLQFLFEYFSETQRNKGNFPGRFSGRQFSNSRSEMNVSTLELGDSALYLCASSPYQWTGEAFFGQGTRLTVV.

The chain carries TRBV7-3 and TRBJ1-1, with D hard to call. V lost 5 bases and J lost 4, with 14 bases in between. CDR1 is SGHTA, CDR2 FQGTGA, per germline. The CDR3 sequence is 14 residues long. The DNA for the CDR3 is TGTGCCAGCAGCCCCGGGGAGTTGGGCACTGAAGCTTTCTTT. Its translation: CASSPGELGTEAFF.

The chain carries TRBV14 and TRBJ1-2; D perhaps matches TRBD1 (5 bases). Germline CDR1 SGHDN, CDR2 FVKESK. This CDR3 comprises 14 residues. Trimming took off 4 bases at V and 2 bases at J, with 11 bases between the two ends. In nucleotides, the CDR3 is TGTGCCAGCAGCCGGGGACGGCAAAACTATGGCTACACCTTC. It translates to CASSRGRQNYGYTF. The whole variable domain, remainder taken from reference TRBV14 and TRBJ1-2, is EAGVTQFPSHSVIEKGQTVTLRCDPISGHDNLYWYRRVMGKEIKFLLHFVKESKQDESGMPNNRFLAERTGGTYSTLKVQPAELEDSGVYFCASSRGRQNYGYTFGSGTRLTVV.

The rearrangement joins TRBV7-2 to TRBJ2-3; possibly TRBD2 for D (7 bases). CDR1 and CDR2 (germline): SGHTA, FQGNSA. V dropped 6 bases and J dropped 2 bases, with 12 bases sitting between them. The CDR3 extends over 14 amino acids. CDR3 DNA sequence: TGTGCCAGCAGTATCGGGGGGCACACAGATACGCAGTATTTT. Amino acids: CASSIGGHTDTQYF.

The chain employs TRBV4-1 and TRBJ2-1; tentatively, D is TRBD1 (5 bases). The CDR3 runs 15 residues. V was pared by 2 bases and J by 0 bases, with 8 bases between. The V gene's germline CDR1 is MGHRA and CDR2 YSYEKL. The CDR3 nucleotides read TGCGCCAGCAGCCAATCTGGGGCCTCCTACAATGAGCAGTTCTTC. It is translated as CASSQSGASYNEQFF.

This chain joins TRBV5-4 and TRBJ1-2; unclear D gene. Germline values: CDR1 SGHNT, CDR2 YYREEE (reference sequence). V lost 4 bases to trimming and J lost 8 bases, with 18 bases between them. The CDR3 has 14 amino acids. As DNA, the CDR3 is TGTGCCAGCAGCGGAACCCTGGCCCCGGGCGGCTACACCTTC. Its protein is CASSGTLAPGGYTF.

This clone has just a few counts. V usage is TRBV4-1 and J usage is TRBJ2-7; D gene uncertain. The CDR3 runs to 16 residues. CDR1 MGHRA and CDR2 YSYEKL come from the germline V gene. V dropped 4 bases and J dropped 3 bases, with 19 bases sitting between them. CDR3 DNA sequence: TGCGCCAGCAGCCGCCTCCCGGGCGGATCCCTCTACGAGCAGTACTTC. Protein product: CASSRLPGGSLYEQYF.

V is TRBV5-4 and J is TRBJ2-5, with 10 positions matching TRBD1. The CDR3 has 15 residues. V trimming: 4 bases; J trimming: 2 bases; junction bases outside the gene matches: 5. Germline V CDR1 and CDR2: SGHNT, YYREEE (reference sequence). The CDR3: CASSRGGQGQETQYF. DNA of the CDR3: TGTGCCAGCAGCCGGGGGGGACAGGGGCAAGAGACCCAGTACTTC.

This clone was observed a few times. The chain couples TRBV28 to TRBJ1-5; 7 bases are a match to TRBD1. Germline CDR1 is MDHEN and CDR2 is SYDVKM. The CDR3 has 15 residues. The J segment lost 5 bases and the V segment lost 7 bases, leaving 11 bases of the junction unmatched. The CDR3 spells CASNTPTGPYQPQHF. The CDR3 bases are TGTGCCAGCAATACTCCGACAGGGCCCTATCAGCCCCAGCATTTT.

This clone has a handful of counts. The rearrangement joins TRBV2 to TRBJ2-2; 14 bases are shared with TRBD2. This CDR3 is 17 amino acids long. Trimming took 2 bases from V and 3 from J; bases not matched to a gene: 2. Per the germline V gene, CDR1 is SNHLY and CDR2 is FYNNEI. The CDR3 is CASSETGLAGDTGELFF. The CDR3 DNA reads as TGTGCCAGCAGTGAAACGGGACTAGCGGGGGACACCGGGGAGCTGTTTTTT.

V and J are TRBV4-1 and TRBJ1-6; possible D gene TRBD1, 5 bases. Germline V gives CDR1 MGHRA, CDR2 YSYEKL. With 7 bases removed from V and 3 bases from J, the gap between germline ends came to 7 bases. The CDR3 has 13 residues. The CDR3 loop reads CASMQGYNSPLHF. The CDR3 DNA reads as TGCGCCAGCATGCAGGGCTATAATTCACCCCTCCACTTT.